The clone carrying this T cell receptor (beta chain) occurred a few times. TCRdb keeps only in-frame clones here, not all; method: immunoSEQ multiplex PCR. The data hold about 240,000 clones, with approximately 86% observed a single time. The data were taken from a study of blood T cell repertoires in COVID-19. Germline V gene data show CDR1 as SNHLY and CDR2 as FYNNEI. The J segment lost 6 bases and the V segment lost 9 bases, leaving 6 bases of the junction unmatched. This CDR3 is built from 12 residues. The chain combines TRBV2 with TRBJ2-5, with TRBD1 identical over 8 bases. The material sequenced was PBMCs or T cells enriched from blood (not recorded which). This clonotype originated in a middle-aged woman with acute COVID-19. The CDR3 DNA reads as TGTGCCAGTGCCACAGGGGGAAAGACCCAGTACTTC. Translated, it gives CASATGGKTQYF.